This T cell receptor (beta chain) was sequenced for a study of OX40 agonist ivuxolimab in advanced cancers. The CDR3 totals 14 residues. Trimming removed 3 bases from V and 2 bases from J, with 11 bases in between. CDR1 and CDR2 from the germline V gene are SEHNR and FQNEAQ (reference sequence). The data were produced by immunoSEQ multiplex PCR, yet TCRdb's version contains in-frame clones alone and is incomplete. The profile covers fewer than 60,000 clones, with 88% appearing a single time and about 0.73% taken by the ten largest. Sequenced here: CD4+ or CD8+ T cells sorted from blood, sampled in a trial of the OX40 agonist ivuxolimab. V gene TRBV7-9 combines with J gene TRBJ2-7; the D is unclear. This clonotype was obtained from an adult with an advanced solid tumor such as melanoma, head and neck, liver or kidney cancer. The CDR3 DNA reads as TGTGCCAGCAGCTTGGCCTTTACCCCCTACGAGCAGTACTTC. This translates into CASSLAFTPYEQYF. Supplemented by reference TRBV7-9 and TRBJ2-7, the full variable domain reads DTGVSQNPRHKITKRGQNVTFRCDPISEHNRLYWYRQTLGQGPEFLTYFQNEAQLEKSRLLSDRFSAERPKGSFSTLEIQRTEQGDSAMYLCASSLAFTPYEQYFGPGTRLTVT.